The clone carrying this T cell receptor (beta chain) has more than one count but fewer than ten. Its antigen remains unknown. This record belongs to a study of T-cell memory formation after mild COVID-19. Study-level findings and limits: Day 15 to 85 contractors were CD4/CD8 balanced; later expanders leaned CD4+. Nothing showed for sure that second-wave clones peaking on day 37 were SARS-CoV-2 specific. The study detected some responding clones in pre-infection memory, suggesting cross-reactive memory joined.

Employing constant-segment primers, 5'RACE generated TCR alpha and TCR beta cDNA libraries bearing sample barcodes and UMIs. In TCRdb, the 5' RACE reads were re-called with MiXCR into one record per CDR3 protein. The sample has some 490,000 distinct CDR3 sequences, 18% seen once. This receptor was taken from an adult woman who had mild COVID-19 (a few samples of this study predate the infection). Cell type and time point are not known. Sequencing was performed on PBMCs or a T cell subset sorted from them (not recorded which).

Here the CDR3 DNA reads TGCAGTGCTGGGCCGAGAAGCCCCTACGAGCAGTACTTC. Translation gives CSAGPRSPYEQYF. The chain is built from TRBV20-1 and TRBJ2-7; unclear D gene. The CDR3 sequence is 13 residues long. The germline CDR1 and CDR2 sequences are DFQATT and SNEGSKA (reference sequence). V lost 5 bases and J 2 bases, leaving 13 bases between the germline ends.